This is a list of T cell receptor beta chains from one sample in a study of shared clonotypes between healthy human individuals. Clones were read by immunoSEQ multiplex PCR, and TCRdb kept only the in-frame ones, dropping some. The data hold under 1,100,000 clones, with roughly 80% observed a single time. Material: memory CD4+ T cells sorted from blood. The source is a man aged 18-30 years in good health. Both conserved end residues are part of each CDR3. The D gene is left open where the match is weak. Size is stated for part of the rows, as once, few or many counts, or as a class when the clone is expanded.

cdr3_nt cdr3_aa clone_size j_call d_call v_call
TGTGCCAGTAGTATGGGACTAGCGGACTACTACAATGAGCAGTTCTTC CASSMGLADYYNEQFF . TRBJ2-1 TRBD2 TRBV19
TGCGCCAGCAGCTTGGGGGGTAGCGGGTTGACCTACGAGCAGTACTTC CASSLGGSGLTYEQYF . TRBJ2-7 TRBD2 TRBV5-1
TGTGCCAGCAGCCCCTCTGGTCGCGGGTTTAACAATGAGCAGTTCTTC CASSPSGRGFNNEQFF many TRBJ2-1 . TRBV27
TGTGCCAGCAGCCAGACTAGCGACTTGGGAAATGAGCAGTTCTTC CASSQTSDLGNEQFF . TRBJ2-1 TRBD2 TRBV6-6
TGTGCCTCGCCGACTGGAAACACCATATATTTT CASPTGNTIYF few TRBJ1-3 . TRBV30
TGTGCCAGCAGCCTCGACAGGGGGCACGAGCAGTACTTC CASSLDRGHEQYF . TRBJ2-7 TRBD1 TRBV5-6
TGTGCCAGCAGCCATTGGACCGGGAGCGGGTTGAACACTGAAGCTTTCTTT CASSHWTGSGLNTEAFF . TRBJ1-1 . TRBV14
TGTGCCAGCAGCTTGGGGCTTAGCGGGAACCAAGAGACCCAGTACTTC CASSLGLSGNQETQYF . TRBJ2-5 TRBD2 TRBV7-2
TGCGCCAGCAGCTTGTTCAGCGACCGACAAGAGACCCAGTACTTC CASSLFSDRQETQYF . TRBJ2-5 . TRBV5-1
TGTGCCAGCAGCGTACTAGCGGGGGTGTACAATGAGCAGTTCTTC CASSVLAGVYNEQFF many TRBJ2-1 TRBD2 TRBV7-2
TGTGCCAGCACCTCCGCGGGACGGCTTCAAGAGACCCAGTACTTC CASTSAGRLQETQYF few TRBJ2-5 . TRBV5-8
TGCGCCAGCAGCTCTCAGACAGGTAGCACTGAAGCTTTCTTT CASSSQTGSTEAFF . TRBJ1-1 . TRBV5-1
TGTGCCAGCAGCTTGGATGGGACTAGCGGGAGTCTTGCCTACAATGAGCAGTTCTTC CASSLDGTSGSLAYNEQFF . TRBJ2-1 TRBD2 TRBV5-5
TGTGCCAGCAGCCCACTCAGTATCCTTAACTCCTACGAGCAGTACTTC CASSPLSILNSYEQYF . TRBJ2-7 . TRBV5-6
TGTGCCAGCTCAACCCAGGGGGGCAATCAGCCCCAGCATTTT CASSTQGGNQPQHF . TRBJ1-5 TRBD1 TRBV18
TGTGCCAGCTGCGCAGGGGGTTGGGTCACTGAAGCTTTCTTT CASCAGGWVTEAFF . TRBJ1-1 TRBD1 TRBV2
TGCAGCGTGCGCACCTACGAGCAGTACTTC CSVRTYEQYF . TRBJ2-7 . TRBV29-1
TGTGCCAGTAAAAGGGAGGGGAGCACAGATACGCAGTATTTT CASKREGSTDTQYF . TRBJ2-3 TRBD2 TRBV19
TGCAGCGTTGAGGTCCATGAGCAGTTCTTC CSVEVHEQFF . TRBJ2-1 . TRBV29-1
TGTGCCAGCAGTTTCGACAGGGTACAGGCCGGGGAGCTGTTTTTT CASSFDRVQAGELFF . TRBJ2-2 TRBD1 TRBV5-4
TGTGCCAGCAGCGCAATGCCAGGGGGGACTTCCGCCTACGAGCAGTACTTC CASSAMPGGTSAYEQYF . TRBJ2-7 . TRBV9
TGTGCCAGCAGCTTAGCGTTAGCTAACGCCGGGGAGCTGTTTTTT CASSLALANAGELFF many TRBJ2-2 . TRBV11-1
TGTGCCAGCAGGGTCACTAGGCAAGAGACCCAGTACTTC CASRVTRQETQYF . TRBJ2-5 . TRBV2
TGTGCCAGCAGCTGGGGGTTAAACACCGGGGAGCTGTTTTTT CASSWGLNTGELFF once TRBJ2-2 . TRBV5-4
TGTGCCAGCAGCTTGGGTCTAGCCGAGGGAGTTGGTGAGCAGTTCTTC CASSLGLAEGVGEQFF many TRBJ2-1 . TRBV11-2
TGTGCCACCCTCAGGACTGGCTACACCTTC CATLRTGYTF . TRBJ1-2 . TRBV6-4
TGTGCCAGCATGAGAGGCTTTCTGAACACCGGGGAGCTGTTTTTT CASMRGFLNTGELFF . TRBJ2-2 . TRBV6-1
TGTGCCAGCAGCTCGAGAAGGGGCACAGATACGCAGTATTTT CASSSRRGTDTQYF . TRBJ2-3 . TRBV7-2
TGCGCCAGCAGCTTGGTATCGGCCACCTCCACCTACGAGCAGTACTTC CASSLVSATSTYEQYF . TRBJ2-7 . TRBV5-1
TGTGCCAGCAGCTTAAGCCTAGCGGGGCACTCCTACGAGCAGTACTTC CASSLSLAGHSYEQYF . TRBJ2-7 TRBD2 TRBV7-2
TGTGCCAGCAGCGCCGGATTAGCGGGAATGAGGAACGAGCAGTACTTC CASSAGLAGMRNEQYF few TRBJ2-7 TRBD2 TRBV9
TGTGCCAGCAGTGACACAGCAACTAATGAAAAACTGTTTTTT CASSDTATNEKLFF . TRBJ1-4 . TRBV2
TGTGCCAGCACCCTCGGACTAACCACCGGGGAGCTGTTTTTT CASTLGLTTGELFF once TRBJ2-2 . TRBV6-1
TGTGCCAGCAGCTTCGGGCTCAATCAGCCCCAGCATTTT CASSFGLNQPQHF few TRBJ1-5 . TRBV7-3
TGTGCCAGCAGTTACGGGGACACTGAAGCTTTCTTT CASSYGDTEAFF few TRBJ1-1 . TRBV6-5
TGTGCCATCAGTGAGTCGACAGGGACTAGCGGGAGCCACGAGCAGTACTTC CAISESTGTSGSHEQYF . TRBJ2-7 TRBD2 TRBV10-3
TGTGCCAGTAGTATAGAAGAGGGACAGGGGAAATATGGCTACACCTTC CASSIEEGQGKYGYTF few TRBJ1-2 TRBD1 TRBV19
TGTGCCAGCAGTGACAGGGTGTCCCCCTACGAGCAGTACTTC CASSDRVSPYEQYF . TRBJ2-7 . TRBV6-1
TGTGCCAGTAGTCCCTATGGAGGGTCGCACTACGAGCAGTACTTC CASSPYGGSHYEQYF . TRBJ2-7 . TRBV19
TGTGCCAGCAGCCTCACGGGACTAGCGGGGGGGCAGGGCACAGATACGCAGTATTTT CASSLTGLAGGQGTDTQYF once TRBJ2-3 TRBD2 TRBV4-2
TGTGCCAGTAGGGCTCCGGGACAGGGCGTAGCTTTCTTT CASRAPGQGVAFF few TRBJ1-1 TRBD1 TRBV19
TGTGCCAGCAAAGACGGGAGCTCCTATAATTCACCCCTCCACTTT CASKDGSSYNSPLHF . TRBJ1-6 . TRBV2
TGTGCCAGCACCTTTGGGAGAGGCACCGGGGAGCTGTTTTTT CASTFGRGTGELFF . TRBJ2-2 . TRBV27
TGTGCCAGCAGTCAGGGAATAGGCTACACCTTC CASSQGIGYTF . TRBJ1-2 . TRBV2
TGCGCCAGCAGCCAAGACCGGACCAGGCCCCAGCATTTT CASSQDRTRPQHF . TRBJ1-5 . TRBV4-3
TGTGCCAGCAGTGACGATACGGGGCGGACGATCTTC CASSDDTGRTIF . TRBJ2-7 . TRBV25-1
TGTGCCAGCAGTTCGGACAGGGGTGTGAGTCAGCCCCAGCATTTT CASSSDRGVSQPQHF . TRBJ1-5 TRBD1 TRBV6-1
TGTGCCAGCAGCCCCCAGGGGTCCGGGGATGAAAAACTGTTTTTT CASSPQGSGDEKLFF . TRBJ1-4 . TRBV7-9
TGTGCCTGCACCGGGACCGCCGGCTCCTATAATTCACCCCTCCACTTT CACTGTAGSYNSPLHF . TRBJ1-6 . TRBV30
TGCGCCAGCAGGACCAGCGGGAGGGAGGGGAATGAGCAGTTCTTC CASRTSGREGNEQFF . TRBJ2-1 TRBD2 TRBV4-1
TGTGCCAGTAGTACTACAGGGGGCTTACATGGAAACACCATATATTTT CASSTTGGLHGNTIYF . TRBJ1-3 TRBD1 TRBV19
TGCAGCGTGGCCCCGACGAAATCTCAAGAGACCCAGTACTTC CSVAPTKSQETQYF once TRBJ2-5 . TRBV29-1
TGTGCCGTTCGTGGGACAGGGGACACTGAAGCTTTCTTT CAVRGTGDTEAFF . TRBJ1-1 TRBD1 TRBV10-3
TGCGCCAGCAGCCAAGATCTTGGACTTCTCGAGCAGTACTTC CASSQDLGLLEQYF . TRBJ2-7 . TRBV4-1
TGCGCCAGCAGCTTGGGAGACAGGGTAGATTCACCCCTCCACTTT CASSLGDRVDSPLHF . TRBJ1-6 TRBD1 TRBV5-1
TGTGCCAGCAGCTTAGGGGCAGTGATAGCAATGACGCGGTTCTTC CASSLGAVIAMTRFF . TRBJ2-1 . TRBV7-2
TGCGCCAGCAGCCAAGATCCCGGGGTGAACTACGAGCAGTACTTC CASSQDPGVNYEQYF . TRBJ2-7 . TRBV4-1
TGTGCCAGCAGCATACAACAGGCGGCCGGGGAGCTGTTTTTT CASSIQQAAGELFF . TRBJ2-2 . TRBV5-4
TGTGCCAGCAGGGCTAGCGGGAGCTTCTACAATGAGCAGTTCTTC CASRASGSFYNEQFF . TRBJ2-1 TRBD2 TRBV6-1